This T cell receptor beta chain was documented in a study of blood T cells in healthy people across ages. Whole-study context: Using template switching, researchers captured about one barcoded beta molecule for each two T cells.

Ranging in age from about 6 to 95, the donors were healthy Caucasian individuals from Russia. This CDR3 has 16 residues. V was trimmed by 4 bases and J by 3 bases, leaving 19 bases between them. In the case of this clonotype: The antigen remains unidentified.

Study-level results: In older individuals, TCR beta diversity per million T cells was lower, falling roughly linearly with age.

Next came a second PCR, run for roughly 7 to 12 cycles, which used a sample-barcoded 5' primer along with a J-beta primer mix. Carrying 12 random nucleotides, a template-switch adaptor labeled each individual cDNA molecule. Each CDR3 protein gets one entry after TCRdb re-called the 5' RACE reads with MiXCR. The sample lists approximately 1,700,000 distinct CDR3 sequences, around 42% occurring once. The sequenced sample was blood. This rearrangement joins TRBV12-3 or TRBV12-4 to TRBJ2-7; D is undetermined. The receptor's source is a human donor in good health. CDR3 sequence reads: CASSYSLGILSYEQYF. The CDR3 coding sequence is TGTGCCAGCAGTTATTCTCTGGGAATCTTGAGCTACGAGCAGTACTTC.